The 32 T cell receptor beta chains below were found in one sample sequenced in a study of post-analysis software for immune sequencing data (dated by TCRdb to the mid-2010s). Findings and caveats that apply to the study as a whole: Patients showed significantly higher frequencies than controls for a handful of TRBV segments, among them TRBV5-6, TRBV5-1 and TRBV20-1.

Libraries were constructed by PCR. Sequencing took place on an Illumina HiSeq 2500. To reduce PCR and sequencing biases, unique molecular identifiers were incorporated into the TCR beta cDNA libraries. TCRdb redid the processing of the public reads, applying fastp at Q25 and MiXCR, and retained in-frame beta chains. Entries that share a CDR3 protein sequence are merged under the most common genes and DNA. Here the sample has roughly 730,000 distinct CDR3 sequences; roughly 30% occur a single time. The top ten clones comprise 0.55% to 0.65% of the sample. For these TCRs, the target antigens are not known. The sample comprised blood. The source of these receptors is a girl aged 5-17 years with multiple sclerosis.

This clonotype showed up just once. This chain connects TRBV6-2 or TRBV6-3 to TRBJ2-3; unclear D gene. The CDR3 is 14 residues long. V gave up 6 bases and J gave up 5 bases, with 15 bases separating them. From germline, CDR1 is MNHEY and CDR2 SVGEGT. The CDR3 loop is CASSPDSPGDTQYF. CDR3 bases: TGTGCCAGCAGCCCTGACTCGCCCGGAGATACGCAGTATTTT.

This clonotype was observed a few times. The V call is TRBV15, the J call TRBJ1-2; 7 positions match TRBD1. V shed 0 bases and J 7 bases; nucleotides not matched to a gene: 5. CDR1 is LNHNV and CDR2 is YYDKDF in the germline V gene (reference sequence). The CDR3 consists of 14 residues. The DNA of the CDR3 is TGTGCCACCAGCAGAGATCAGGGGGTAGGTGGCTACACCTTC. This gives the protein CATSRDQGVGGYTF.

The chain recombines TRBV6-1 with TRBJ1-5; D might be TRBD1 (5 bases). The CDR3 covers 15 residues. Trimming removed 3 bases from V and 7 bases from J, with 16 bases in between. Germline loops: CDR1 MNHNS, CDR2 SASEGT. CDR3 region: CASSEAWGVQQPQHF. DNA of the CDR3: TGTGCCAGCAGTGAGGCGTGGGGGGTACAACAGCCCCAGCATTTT.

This clonotype was counted once. This chain joins TRBV5-1 and TRBJ1-2; weak D call: TRBD1 (6 bases). Germline V gene lookup returns CDR1 SGHRS and CDR2 YFSETQ. V was trimmed by 5 bases and J by 1 base, leaving 15 bases between them. There are 15 residues in the CDR3. The CDR3 DNA reads TGCGCCAGCAGGCCGGCAGGGGCGGGTAACTATGGCTACACCTTC. Its protein product is CASRPAGAGNYGYTF. Variable domain in full (rest from reference TRBV5-1 and TRBJ1-2): KAGVTQTPRYLIKTRGQQVTLSCSPISGHRSVSWYQQTPGQGLQFLFEYFSETQRNKGNFPGRFSGRQFSNSRSEMNVSTLELGDSALYLCASRPAGAGNYGYTFGSGTRLTVV.

This clonotype was detected many times. This chain's CDR3 is CASSPGLAGTDTQYF. DNA for the CDR3: TGTGCCAGCAGTCCAGGACTAGCGGGCACAGATACGCAGTATTTT. The genes are TRBV18 and TRBJ2-3, with 10 nucleotides matching TRBD2. V trimming: 8 bases; J trimming: 1 base; junction bases outside the gene matches: 6. Germline V gene sequence: CDR1 KGHSH, CDR2 LQKENI. The CDR3 loop spans 15 amino acids. Full variable domain (remainder filled in from reference TRBV18 and TRBJ2-3): NAGVMQNPRHLVRRRGQEARLRCSPMKGHSHVYWYRQLPEEGLKFMVYLQKENIIDESGMPKERFSAEFPKEGPSILRIQQVVRGDSAAYFCASSPGLAGTDTQYFGPGTRLTVL.

The J gene is TRBJ2-4, the V gene TRBV7-2; D is perhaps TRBD1 (5 bases). Per germline, CDR1 SGHTA and CDR2 FQGNSA. V was trimmed by 7 bases and J by 1 base, leaving 17 bases between them. The CDR3 has 16 amino acids. CDR3 loop: CASTDPRASAKNIQYF. In DNA form, the CDR3 reads TGTGCCAGCACCGACCCCAGGGCATCTGCCAAAAACATTCAGTACTTC. The whole variable domain, remainder taken from reference TRBV7-2 and TRBJ2-4, is GAGVSQSPSNKVTEKGKDVELRCDPISGHTALYWYRQSLGQGLEFLIYFQGNSAPDKSGLPSDRFSAERTGGSVSTLTIQRTQQEDSAVYLCASTDPRASAKNIQYFGAGTRLSVL.

This clonotype was recorded at least ten times. The rearrangement joins TRBV5-5 to TRBJ1-1; D not certain. The CDR3 is 14 residues long. The germline gives CDR1 SGHKS, CDR2 YYEKEE (reference sequence). Trimming stripped 4 bases from V and 0 bases from J, with 10 bases between. The CDR3 DNA is TGTGCCAGCAGCCTACAGCGCATGAACACTGAAGCTTTCTTT. Protein product: CASSLQRMNTEAFF. The full variable domain, its missing parts supplied by reference TRBV5-5 and TRBJ1-1, is DAGVTQSPTHLIKTRGQQVTLRCSPISGHKSVSWYQQVLGQGPQFIFQYYEKEERGRGNFPDRFSARQFPNYSSELNVNALLLGDSALYLCASSLQRMNTEAFFGQGTRLTVV.

This clonotype was observed a few times. V and J are TRBV14 and TRBJ2-1; 7 bases are a match to TRBD1. The CDR3 is made up of 15 amino acids. V lost 3 bases and J lost 2; bases outside the gene matches: 4. Germline CDR1 SGHDN, CDR2 FVKESK. The chain's CDR3 is CASSHRQGPYNEQFF. The CDR3 DNA sequence: TGTGCCAGCAGCCATCGACAGGGACCCTACAATGAGCAGTTCTTC.

In this sample, this clonotype turned up a few times. The chain carries TRBV20-1 and TRBJ2-5; D call uncertain. V was pared by 3 bases and J by 5 bases, with 19 bases between. Germline CDR1 DFQATT, CDR2 SNEGSKA (reference sequence). CDR3 length: 15 amino acids. CDR3 DNA sequence: TGCAGTGCTAGGGGGATAATGGGCGGTTATGAGACCCAGTACTTC. Its translation: CSARGIMGGYETQYF.

CDR3 region: CASRTEEDSPLHF. CDR3 nucleotide sequence: TGTGCCAGCCGGACGGAAGAGGATTCACCCCTCCACTTT. The chain joins TRBV4-2 to TRBJ1-6; no clear D gene. This CDR3 spans 13 amino acids. Germline V gives CDR1 LGHNA, CDR2 YNFKEQ. Between the trimmed V and J ends, which lost 8 bases and 8 bases, there was a span of 13 bases.

The chain recombines TRBV20-1 with TRBJ2-1, with D tentatively TRBD1 or TRBD2 (5 bases each). This CDR3 has 10 residues. The V gene lost 6 bases and the J gene lost 13 bases, with 13 bases spanning the gap. Germline V gives CDR1 DFQATT, CDR2 SNEGSKA (reference sequence). CDR3 in DNA: TGCAGTGCGACCATGGGGACCCAGTTCTTC. This encodes CSATMGTQFF.

J is TRBJ1-1 and V is TRBV15; possible D gene TRBD1, 5 bases. This CDR3 region has 12 residues. The V end lost 2 bases, the J end lost 11 bases, and 12 bases lay between the germline ends. Germline V gene data show CDR1 as LNHNV and CDR2 as YYDKDF (reference sequence). This CDR3 reads CATSRSRGVAFF. Written as DNA, the CDR3 is TGTGCCACCAGCAGATCTAGGGGAGTCGCTTTCTTT.

This clonotype has ten or more counts. V and J are TRBV29-1 and TRBJ2-5; 9 positions match TRBD1. The germline V gene encodes CDR1 SQVTM and CDR2 ANQGSEA. The CDR3 covers 12 residues. The CDR3 region is CSAQGAWETQYF. The CDR3 DNA sequence: TGCAGTGCACAGGGGGCCTGGGAGACCCAGTACTTC.

V is TRBV5-1 and J is TRBJ1-5; 7 bases are shared with TRBD1. The CDR3 totals 14 residues. J gave up 7 bases and V 4 bases, and 8 bases lay outside the gene matches. In germline, CDR1 is SGHRS, CDR2 YFSETQ. CDR3 in amino acids: CASSRTGVDQPQHF. The CDR3 nucleotides read TGCGCCAGCAGCCGGACAGGAGTCGACCAGCCCCAGCATTTT.

CDR3 DNA: TGCGCCAGCAGCCCGACCTCAAGGGGTTACGACTATGGCTACACCTTC. Its protein is CASSPTSRGYDYGYTF. The chain has TRBV4-1 and TRBJ1-2; D might be TRBD1 (5 bases). Germline assignment: CDR1 MGHRA and CDR2 YSYEKL. The CDR3 contains 16 residues. V lost 4 bases and J lost 3, with 18 bases in between.

This clonotype showed up just a few times. The chain uses TRBV29-1 and TRBJ1-2; 10 bases match TRBD1. With 2 bases clipped from V and 6 bases from J, the junction kept 6 bases outside the gene matches. CDR1 and CDR2 from the germline V gene are SQVTM and ANQGSEA. The CDR3 sequence is 14 residues long. The CDR3, as DNA: TGCAGCGTTGAAAGGGACAGGGGAGTAGATGGCTACACCTTC. It specifies CSVERDRGVDGYTF. Filled out from reference TRBV29-1 and TRBJ1-2, the complete variable domain reads SAVISQKPSRDICQRGTSLTIQCQVDSQVTMMFWYRQQPGQSLTLIATANQGSEATYESGFVIDKFPISRPNLTFSTLTVSNMSPEDSSIYLCSVERDRGVDGYTFGSGTRLTVV.

The CDR3 nucleotides read TGTGCCAGCAGCACCCGGACTAGCCATGAGCAGTACTTC. Residues: CASSTRTSHEQYF. The chain combines TRBV7-2 with TRBJ2-5, with 8 bases that match TRBD2. From germline, CDR1 is SGHTA and CDR2 FQGNSA. CDR3 length: 13 residues. Trimming cost V 5 bases and J 11 bases; bases outside gene matches: 10. The entire variable domain, with the rest obtained from reference TRBV7-2 and TRBJ2-5, is as follows: GAGVSQSPSNKVTEKGKDVELRCDPISGHTALYWYRQSLGQGLEFLIYFQGNSAPDKSGLPSDRFSAERTGGSVSTLTIQRTQQEDSAVYLCASSTRTSHEQYFGPGTRLLVL.

This clonotype showed up many times. The rearrangement joins TRBV29-1 to TRBJ2-4; 9 nucleotides line up with TRBD1. This CDR3 has 14 amino acids. Trimming cost V 7 bases and J 13 bases; bases outside gene matches: 17. Per the germline V gene, CDR1 is SQVTM and CDR2 is ANQGSEA. CDR3 protein: CSARKQGAGDPQYF. The CDR3 DNA sequence: TGCAGCGCTCGGAAACAGGGGGCGGGCGACCCCCAGTACTTC. The full variable domain, completed using reference TRBV29-1 and TRBJ2-4, is SAVISQKPSRDICQRGTSLTIQCQVDSQVTMMFWYRQQPGQSLTLIATANQGSEATYESGFVIDKFPISRPNLTFSTLTVSNMSPEDSSIYLCSARKQGAGDPQYFGAGTRLSVL.

This clonotype was found many times. The V and J genes are TRBV28 and TRBJ2-7; TRBD2 matches at 10 bases. With V trimmed by 2 bases and J by 6 bases, 4 bases remained unmatched. CDR3 length: 14 amino acids. CDR1 is MDHEN, CDR2 SYDVKM, per germline. The CDR3 bases are TGTGCCAGCAGTTTAGGGCTAGCGGGAGTCGAGCAGTACTTC. This encodes CASSLGLAGVEQYF.

This clonotype was detected a few times. The rearrangement links TRBV11-2 to TRBJ2-1, with TRBD2 identical over 12 bases. V lost 6 bases, J lost 7 bases, and 7 bases stayed unmatched. The CDR3 extends over 15 amino acids. Germline CDR1 SGHAT, CDR2 FQNNGV. In nucleotides, the CDR3 is TGTGCCAGCAGTCCTACTAGCGGGGGGAGGAATGAGCAGTTCTTC. Its translation is CASSPTSGGRNEQFF.

In its sample, this clonotype was seen a few times. The rearrangement links TRBV29-1 to TRBJ2-6, with 8 bases fitting TRBD1. This CDR3 has 17 residues. Trimming removed 6 bases from V and 1 base from J; junction bases left unmatched: 11. CDR1 is SQVTM, CDR2 ANQGSEA, per germline. The CDR3 here is CSVASGQGASGANVLTF. The DNA for the CDR3 is TGCAGCGTGGCATCGGGGCAGGGGGCTTCTGGGGCCAACGTCCTGACTTTC. Combining the CDR3 with reference TRBV29-1 and TRBJ2-6 gives the whole variable domain SAVISQKPSRDICQRGTSLTIQCQVDSQVTMMFWYRQQPGQSLTLIATANQGSEATYESGFVIDKFPISRPNLTFSTLTVSNMSPEDSSIYLCSVASGQGASGANVLTFGAGSRLTVL.

V and J are TRBV29-1 and TRBJ1-2; TRBD1 is a possible D gene (6 bases). Germline assignment: CDR1 SQVTM and CDR2 ANQGSEA. Trimming removed 2 bases at V and 2 bases at J, with 9 bases between. The CDR3 runs 13 residues. CDR3 DNA: TGCAGCGTTGAAAGGGGGGCGAACTATGGCTACACCTTC. It specifies CSVERGANYGYTF.

The V call is TRBV20-1, the J call TRBJ2-7; unclear D gene. The CDR3 is 10 amino acids. The V end was cut by 3 bases, the J end by 6 bases, with 6 bases between. From germline, CDR1 is DFQATT and CDR2 SNEGSKA (reference sequence). The CDR3 DNA is TGCAGTGCTAGTAAGGTCGAGCAGTACTTC. This codes for CSASKVEQYF.

The chain combines TRBV20-1 with TRBJ2-5; the match to TRBD1 covers 10 bases. TRBJ2-4 matches the DNA end more closely, so the J call is doubtful. This CDR3 region has 15 residues. CDR1 and CDR2 from the germline V gene are DFQATT and SNEGSKA (reference sequence). This CDR3 is CSARHETGGVDIQYF. Here the CDR3 DNA reads TGCAGTGCTAGACACGAGACAGGGGGCGTTGACATTCAGTACTTC.

The chain has TRBV13 and TRBJ2-3; TRBD2 is a possible D gene (5 bases). This CDR3 has 14 amino acids. V was pared by 5 bases and J by 4 bases, with 13 bases between. Germline-derived CDR1 and CDR2 are PRHDT and FYEKMQ (reference sequence). Here the CDR3 reads CASSPRTFADTQYF. The CDR3 coding sequence is TGTGCCAGCAGCCCGCGGACTTTCGCAGATACGCAGTATTTT.

This clonotype showed up just a few times. This chain joins TRBV6-2 or TRBV6-3 and TRBJ2-7; TRBD2 matches 7 bases. The CDR3 extends over 14 amino acids. The trim removed 7 bases at V and 5 bases at J, leaving 11 bases unmatched. CDR1 is MNHEY and CDR2 is SVGEGT in the germline V gene. This CDR3 is CASMVPGRVHEQYF. The CDR3 DNA reads as TGTGCCAGCATGGTCCCAGGGAGGGTCCACGAGCAGTACTTC.

This clonotype was seen a few times. The chain links TRBV20-1 to TRBJ2-7; 8 bases line up with TRBD2. V trimming: 5 bases; J trimming: 3 bases; junction bases outside the gene matches: 9. The CDR3 is 14 amino acids. In germline, CDR1 is DFQATT, CDR2 SNEGSKA (reference sequence). The CDR3 region has the DNA TGCAGTGCTGCCGAGGTAGCGGGATTCTACGAGCAGTACTTC. It yields the protein CSAAEVAGFYEQYF.

A few counts support this clonotype. The rearrangement uses TRBV7-6 and TRBJ2-1; D uncertain. Looked up from germline, CDR1 is SGHVS and CDR2 is FNYEAQ. The CDR3 is 13 residues long. The V and J ends lost 5 bases and 4 bases respectively, with 9 bases between them. The CDR3 region is CASSHNSYNEQFF. DNA of the CDR3: TGTGCCAGCAGCCATAACAGTTACAATGAGCAGTTCTTC.

This chain uses TRBV7-9 with TRBJ2-3; 10 bases are shared with TRBD1. Germline lookup yields CDR1 SEHNR and CDR2 FQNEAQ (reference sequence). The CDR3 has 13 residues. The J segment lost 7 bases and the V segment lost 6 bases, leaving 4 bases of the junction unmatched. In DNA, the CDR3 is TGTGCCAGCAGGACAGGGGGCGAGAATACGCAGTATTTT. This translates into CASRTGGENTQYF.

This clonotype was observed a few times. The CDR3 reads CSAPILDSREQYF. The CDR3 region has the DNA TGCAGTGCTCCCATCTTGGACTCAAGGGAGCAGTACTTC. This rearrangement joins TRBV20-1 to TRBJ2-5; tentatively, D is TRBD2 (5 bases). Germline assignment: CDR1 DFQATT and CDR2 SNEGSKA (reference sequence). The V end was cut by 5 bases, the J end by 11 bases, with 21 bases between. The CDR3 is made up of 13 amino acids.

The chain is built from TRBV27 and TRBJ1-5; a possible D gene is TRBD1 (6 bases). V was shortened by 4 bases and J by 6 bases, with 10 bases between the two germline ends. CDR3 length: 13 residues. Germline lookup yields CDR1 MNHEY and CDR2 SMNVEV (reference sequence). The CDR3 DNA reads as TGTGCCAGCAGTTCAGGGGTCAGTCAGCCCCAGCATTTT. This encodes CASSSGVSQPQHF.

The table lists this clonotype with a few counts. The chain joins TRBV5-5 to TRBJ2-7; 8 nucleotides align to TRBD1. With 0 bases clipped from V and 5 bases from J, the junction kept 10 bases outside the gene matches. The CDR3 extends over 16 amino acids. Germline lookup yields CDR1 SGHKS and CDR2 YYEKEE (reference sequence). For the CDR3, the DNA is TGTGCCAGCAGCTTGGGCTGGGGGCAGGGGGCTGACGAGCAGTACTTC. Translated, it gives CASSLGWGQGADEQYF.